The 8 T cell receptor beta chains presented below share a single source sample, sequenced in a study of identical twins. Using its own MiXCR run on the 5' RACE reads, TCRdb lists one record per CDR3 protein. The repertoire consists of 1.5 million to 2 million distinct CDR3 sequences, with around a third occurring once and the leading ten covering approximately 0.29%. The sequenced sample consisted of cord blood. These receptors were taken from a newborn girl in good health.

This rearrangement joins TRBV20-1 to TRBJ2-7; 9 nucleotides line up with TRBD1. Trimming at V came to 3 bases and at J to 3 bases, leaving 12 bases not matched to a gene. The CDR3 is 16 residues long. CDR1 and CDR2 from the germline V gene are DFQATT and SNEGSKA (reference sequence). CDR3 DNA: TGCAGTGCTAGCAATTCCCGGGGACAGGGATACTACGAGCAGTACTTC. Translated: CSASNSRGQGYYEQYF.

The V and J genes are TRBV20-1 and TRBJ2-2; 12 bases are a match to TRBD2. Germline CDR1 reads DFQATT; CDR2 reads SNEGSKA (reference sequence). The V segment lost 3 bases and the J segment 6 bases; nucleotides outside the gene matches: 11. The CDR3 contains 17 residues. CDR3 in DNA: TGCAGTGCTAGGCCGCCTAGCGGGAGGGCTCGCCCCGGGGAGCTGTTTTTT. Amino acids: CSARPPSGRARPGELFF.

This clonotype has more than one count but fewer than ten. This chain joins TRBV5-6 and TRBJ2-4; D unresolved. Trimming stripped 0 bases from V and 13 bases from J, with 11 bases between. The CDR3 has 12 amino acids. Germline CDR1 and CDR2: SGHDT and YYEEEE. The CDR3 DNA is TGTGCCAGCAGCTTGGCGGGCAGCCTGCAGTACTTC. This sequence encodes CASSLAGSLQYF.

The chain couples TRBV5-6 to TRBJ2-6; 7 bases are shared with TRBD1. The ends lost 4 bases at V and 0 bases at J; junction bases unmatched: 1. The CDR3 is 15 residues long. Germline V lookup: CDR1 SGHDT, CDR2 YYEEEE. The CDR3 protein is CASSTGDSGANVLTF. Written as DNA, the CDR3 is TGTGCCAGCAGCACAGGGGACTCTGGGGCCAACGTCCTGACTTTC.

The chain is built from TRBV7-8 and TRBJ2-1; TRBD1 agrees at 9 bases. Germline CDR1 is SGHVS and CDR2 is FQNEAQ. The CDR3 is 16 residues long. After removal of 5 bases from V and 4 bases from J, the junction contained 9 bases not matched to a gene. The CDR3 reads CASSQYRDRVYNEQFF. CDR3 bases: TGTGCCAGCAGCCAATACCGGGACAGGGTATACAATGAGCAGTTCTTC. Variable domain in full (rest from reference TRBV7-8 and TRBJ2-1): GAGVSQSPRYKVAKRGQDVALRCDPISGHVSLFWYQQALGQGPEFLTYFQNEAQLDKSGLPSDRFFAERPEGSVSTLKIQRTQQEDSAVYLCASSQYRDRVYNEQFFGPGTRLTVL.

The chain links TRBV11-1 to TRBJ2-3; weak D call: TRBD1 (6 bases). Germline V gives CDR1 SGHAT, CDR2 FQDESV (reference sequence). V was shortened by 1 base and J by 2 bases, with 13 bases between the two germline ends. The CDR3 has 16 amino acids. CDR3 in DNA: TGTGCCAGCAGCTTAGAATCCGGACAGCTCACAGATACGCAGTATTTT. It encodes CASSLESGQLTDTQYF.

This clonotype was counted ten times or more. The chain couples TRBV9 to TRBJ2-7; 8 bases line up with TRBD1. The junction had 4 bases not matched to a gene; V was cut back by 3 bases and J by 2 bases. Germline V gene data show CDR1 as SGDLS and CDR2 as YYNGEE. The CDR3 sequence is 14 residues long. CDR3 sequence: CASSAGQGTYEQYF. As DNA, the CDR3 is TGTGCCAGCAGCGCCGGACAGGGCACCTACGAGCAGTACTTC.

This CDR3 reads CASSQDLPTSGSNEQYF. The CDR3 coding sequence is TGTGCCAGCAGCCAAGACCTACCGACTAGCGGGAGTAATGAGCAGTACTTC. V is TRBV4-2 and J is TRBJ2-5; TRBD2 agrees at 12 bases. Unmatched junction bases numbered 13, after V lost 0 bases and J lost 11 bases. The germline CDR1 and CDR2 sequences are LGHNA and YNFKEQ. The CDR3 sequence is 17 residues long.